This is a list of T cell receptor beta chains from one sample in a study. TCRdb re-analysed the 5' RACE reads in MiXCR, keeping a single row per CDR3 protein. The sample consists of approximately 12,000 distinct CDR3 sequences, about 51% of them appearing once. What was sequenced was tumor-infiltrating naive CD4+ T cells sorted from the breast tumor. The origin of the receptors is a female donor with breast cancer. CDR3s include the opening cysteine and the closing phenylalanine or tryptophan. The D gene is left open where the match is weak. Clone size is not always given. Where it is, it says once, few, many or a class for expanded clones.

D gene	clone size	V gene	J gene	CDR3 protein	CDR3 DNA
.	.	TRBV7-2	TRBJ2-1	CASSRAGRPIRDEQFF	TGTGCCAGCAGCCGAGCCGGGAGACCGATTCGGGATGAGCAGTTCTTC
TRBD2	.	TRBV7-9	TRBJ2-1	CASTLSARTSSNEQFF	TGTGCCAGCACCTTATCCGCCCGGACTAGCAGCAATGAGCAGTTCTTC
TRBD2	few	TRBV7-9	TRBJ2-7	CASSRSGPLSYEQYF	TGTGCCAGCAGCCGTAGCGGGCCGCTCTCCTACGAGCAGTACTTC
TRBD1	medium-sized	TRBV6-6	TRBJ2-5	CASSYPQGQGEETQYF	TGTGCCAGCAGTTACCCCCAGGGACAGGGGGAAGAGACCCAGTACTTC
TRBD2	.	TRBV7-7	TRBJ2-3	CASSPASGQTDTQYF	TGTGCTAGCAGCCCCGCTAGCGGGCAGACAGATACGCAGTATTTT
.	few	TRBV20-1	TRBJ2-7	CSATGKTGEQYF	TGCAGTGCTACTGGGAAGACAGGCGAGCAGTACTTC
.	few	TRBV4-3	TRBJ2-3	CASSQEGTDTQYF	TGCGCCAGCAGCCAAGAAGGGACAGATACGCAGTATTTT
TRBD2	.	TRBV20-1	TRBJ2-1	CSARTLGGLVAGDTYSEQFF	TGCAGTGCTAGAACGTTAGGGGGGTTGGTAGCGGGAGACACCTACAGTGAGCAGTTCTTC
TRBD2	.	TRBV7-2	TRBJ2-3	CASSLELAGGPDTQYF	TGTGCCAGCAGCTTAGAACTAGCGGGAGGTCCAGATACGCAGTATTTT
TRBD1	few	TRBV5-1	TRBJ2-1	CASSLEGASYNEQFF	TGCGCCAGCAGCTTGGAGGGGGCCTCCTACAATGAGCAGTTCTTC
TRBD2	.	TRBV29-1	TRBJ2-1	CSAVGRDYNEQFF	TGCAGCGCTGTCGGGAGGGATTACAATGAGCAGTTCTTC
TRBD2	few	TRBV20-1	TRBJ2-1	CSAEGLAAYNEQFF	TGCAGTGCTGAAGGACTAGCGGCATACAATGAGCAGTTCTTC
TRBD1	once	TRBV7-2	TRBJ1-4	CASSPTGVGEKLFF	TGTGCCAGCAGCCCCACAGGGGTTGGTGAAAAACTGTTTTTT
.	.	TRBV5-1	TRBJ1-3	CASSLGERSSGNTIYF	TGCGCCAGCAGCTTGGGCGAACGGAGCTCTGGAAACACCATATATTTT
TRBD1	few	TRBV4-2	TRBJ1-5	CASSQGNRGLSNQPQHF	TGTGCCAGCAGCCAGGGGAACAGGGGTTTGAGCAATCAGCCCCAGCATTTT
.	few	TRBV4-1	TRBJ2-1	CASSQAENQGSMFF	TGCGCCAGCAGCCAAGCCGAGAACCAAGGGTCAATGTTCTTC
.	few	TRBV6-1	TRBJ1-2	CASSEGYGPYGYTF	TGTGCCAGCAGTGAAGGGTACGGTCCCTATGGCTACACCTTC
.	medium-sized	TRBV7-3	TRBJ2-6	CASSKSIPANVLTF	TGTGCCAGCAGCAAATCAATCCCGGCCAACGTCCTGACTTTC
.	once	TRBV7-3	TRBJ2-1	CASSLGQRDEQFF	TGTGCCAGCAGCTTAGGGCAAAGGGATGAGCAGTTCTTC
TRBD1	once	TRBV4-3	TRBJ2-7	CASSQALAGGQGTYEQYF	TGCGCCAGCAGCCAAGCCCTGGCGGGGGGACAGGGGACCTACGAGCAGTACTTC
.	once	TRBV30	TRBJ2-7	CAWSPWPGWGYEQYF	TGTGCCTGGAGTCCCTGGCCGGGATGGGGCTACGAGCAGTACTTC
.	.	TRBV29-1	TRBJ2-2	CSVRDSGELFF	TGCAGCGTCAGGGATTCCGGGGAGCTGTTTTTT
TRBD2	.	TRBV20-1	TRBJ2-3	CSASLREGTDTQYF	TGCAGTGCTAGCTTGCGGGAGGGCACAGATACGCAGTATTTT
TRBD2	few	TRBV5-1	TRBJ2-1	CASRPSGGTEFF	TGCGCCAGCAGGCCTAGCGGGGGGACCGAGTTCTTC
TRBD2	.	TRBV7-9	TRBJ2-1	CASSLGLAGRSSINEQFF	TGTGCCAGCAGCTTAGGCCTAGCGGGAAGGTCGTCCATCAATGAGCAGTTCTTC
TRBD2	.	TRBV12-3/TRBV12-4	TRBJ2-3	CASSLGGSMTDTQYF	TGTGCCAGCAGTTTAGGCGGGAGCATGACAGATACGCAGTATTTT
.	.	TRBV6-2/TRBV6-3	TRBJ1-2	CASRWSPGRDGYTF	TGTGCCAGCAGATGGTCGCCGGGAAGGGATGGCTACACCTTC
.	few	TRBV28	TRBJ2-5	CASSPGVESYQETQYF	TGTGCCAGCAGTCCCGGGGTAGAATCGTACCAAGAGACCCAGTACTTC
TRBD2	.	TRBV6-2/TRBV6-3	TRBJ2-1	CASSQNSGRYNEQSF	TGTGCCAGCAGTCAGAACAGCGGGAGATACAATGAGCAGTCCTTC
TRBD2	medium-sized	TRBV29-1	TRBJ2-1	CSVRTSGRISEQFF	TGCAGCGTGAGGACTAGCGGGAGGATTAGTGAGCAGTTCTTC